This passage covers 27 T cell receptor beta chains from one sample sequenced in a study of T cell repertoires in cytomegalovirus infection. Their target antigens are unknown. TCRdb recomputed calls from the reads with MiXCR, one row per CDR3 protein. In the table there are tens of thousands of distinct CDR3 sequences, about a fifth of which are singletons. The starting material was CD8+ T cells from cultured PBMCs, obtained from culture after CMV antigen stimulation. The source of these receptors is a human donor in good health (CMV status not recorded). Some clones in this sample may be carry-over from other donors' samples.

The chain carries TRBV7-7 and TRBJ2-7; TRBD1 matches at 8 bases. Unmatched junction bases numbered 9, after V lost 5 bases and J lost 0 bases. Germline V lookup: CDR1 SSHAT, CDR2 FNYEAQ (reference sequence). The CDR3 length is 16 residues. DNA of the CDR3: TGTGCCAGCAGCCCCTCGGACAGGGTCGACTCCTACGAGCAGTACTTC. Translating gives CASSPSDRVDSYEQYF. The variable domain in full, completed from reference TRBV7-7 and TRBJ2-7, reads GAGVSQSPRYKVTKRGQDVTLRCDPISSHATLYWYQQALGQGPEFLTYFNYEAQPDKSGLPSDRFSAERPEGSISTLTIQRTEQRDSAMYRCASSPSDRVDSYEQYFGPGTRLTVT.

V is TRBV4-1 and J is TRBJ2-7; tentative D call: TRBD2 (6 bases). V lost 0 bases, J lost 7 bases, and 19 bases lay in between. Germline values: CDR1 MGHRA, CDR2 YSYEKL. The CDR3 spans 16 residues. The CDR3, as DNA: TGCGCCAGCAGCCAAGAACGACTAGATGTAGTTGGTGAGCAGTACTTC. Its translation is CASSQERLDVVGEQYF.

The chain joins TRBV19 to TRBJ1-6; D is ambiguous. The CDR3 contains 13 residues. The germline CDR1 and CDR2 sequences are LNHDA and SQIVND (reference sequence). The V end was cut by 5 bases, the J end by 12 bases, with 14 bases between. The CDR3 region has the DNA TGTGCCAGTAGTCCTGGACCCGATAGACCCCTCCACTTT. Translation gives CASSPGPDRPLHF.

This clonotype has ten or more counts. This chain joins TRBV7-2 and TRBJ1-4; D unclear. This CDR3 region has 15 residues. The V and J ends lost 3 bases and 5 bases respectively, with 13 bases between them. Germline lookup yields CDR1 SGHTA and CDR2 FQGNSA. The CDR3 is CASSFGPRRNEKLFF. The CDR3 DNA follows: TGTGCCAGCAGCTTCGGGCCTCGGAGGAATGAAAAACTGTTTTTT.

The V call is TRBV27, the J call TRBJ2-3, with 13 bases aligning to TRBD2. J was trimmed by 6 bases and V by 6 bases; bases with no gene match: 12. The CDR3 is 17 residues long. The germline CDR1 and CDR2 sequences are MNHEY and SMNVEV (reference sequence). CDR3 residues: CASSPRGLAGYLDTQYF. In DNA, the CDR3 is TGTGCCAGCAGCCCAAGGGGACTAGCGGGATATTTGGATACGCAGTATTTT.

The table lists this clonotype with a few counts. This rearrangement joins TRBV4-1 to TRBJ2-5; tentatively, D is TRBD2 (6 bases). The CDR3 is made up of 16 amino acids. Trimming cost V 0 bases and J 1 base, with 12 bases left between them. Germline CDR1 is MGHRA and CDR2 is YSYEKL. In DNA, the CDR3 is TGCGCCAGCAGCCAAGACGGGCCGGGAGCCCAAGAGACCCAGTACTTC. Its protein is CASSQDGPGAQETQYF.

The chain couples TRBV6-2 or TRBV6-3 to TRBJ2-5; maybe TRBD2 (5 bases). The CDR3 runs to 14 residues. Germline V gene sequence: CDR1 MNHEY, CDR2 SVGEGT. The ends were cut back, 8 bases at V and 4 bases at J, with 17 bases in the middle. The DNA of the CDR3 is TGTGCCAGCGCGTACGAGGAGGTCACAGAGACCCAGTACTTC. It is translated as CASAYEEVTETQYF.

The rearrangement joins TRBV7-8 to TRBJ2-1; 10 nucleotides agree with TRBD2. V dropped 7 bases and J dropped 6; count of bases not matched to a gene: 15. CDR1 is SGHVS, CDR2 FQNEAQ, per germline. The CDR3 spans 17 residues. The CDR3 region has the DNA TGTGCCAGCACCCAGGGGGATTATAGCGGGGGGCTCAATGAGCAGTTCTTC. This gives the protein CASTQGDYSGGLNEQFF.

The DNA of the CDR3 is TGTGCCAGCAGTGAGAACAGGGGGACGAACACTGAAGCTTTCTTT. Protein: CASSENRGTNTEAFF. V gene TRBV12-3 or TRBV12-4 combines with J gene TRBJ1-1, with 8 bases aligning to TRBD1. The CDR3 is 15 residues long. The ends lost 5 bases at V and 1 base at J; junction bases unmatched: 6.

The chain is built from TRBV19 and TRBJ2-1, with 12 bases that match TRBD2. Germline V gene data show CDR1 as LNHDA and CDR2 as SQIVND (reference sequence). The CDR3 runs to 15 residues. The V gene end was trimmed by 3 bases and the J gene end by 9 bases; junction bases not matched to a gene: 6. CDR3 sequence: CASSIFSSGRAEQFF. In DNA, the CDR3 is TGTGCCAGTAGTATTTTTTCTAGCGGGAGGGCTGAGCAGTTCTTC.

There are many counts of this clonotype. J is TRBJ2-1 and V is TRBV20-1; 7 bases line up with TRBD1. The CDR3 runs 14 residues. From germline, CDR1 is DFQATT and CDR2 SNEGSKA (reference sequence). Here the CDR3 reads CSSTGVLSSEEQFF. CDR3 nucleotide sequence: TGCAGCAGTACAGGGGTTCTAAGTTCAGAGGAGCAGTTCTTC.

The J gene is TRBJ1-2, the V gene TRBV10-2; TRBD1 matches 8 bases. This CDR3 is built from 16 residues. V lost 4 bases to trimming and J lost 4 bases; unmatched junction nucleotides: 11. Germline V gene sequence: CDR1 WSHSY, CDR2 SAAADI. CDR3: CASSGGPGGASYGYTF. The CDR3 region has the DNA TGCGCCAGCAGTGGAGGTCCAGGGGGCGCTTCCTATGGCTACACCTTC.

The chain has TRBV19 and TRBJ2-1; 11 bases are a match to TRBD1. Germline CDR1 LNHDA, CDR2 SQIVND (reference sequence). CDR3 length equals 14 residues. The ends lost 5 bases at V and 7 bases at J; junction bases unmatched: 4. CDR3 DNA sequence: TGTGCCAGTAGTTTAGGGACAGGGGGTAATGAGCAGTTCTTC. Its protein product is CASSLGTGGNEQFF.

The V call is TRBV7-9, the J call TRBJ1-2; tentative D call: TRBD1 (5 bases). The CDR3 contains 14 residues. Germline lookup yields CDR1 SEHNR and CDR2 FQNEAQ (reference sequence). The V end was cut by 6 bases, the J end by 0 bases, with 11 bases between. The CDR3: CASSVPGPNYGYTF. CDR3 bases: TGTGCCAGCAGTGTTCCGGGACCTAACTATGGCTACACCTTC. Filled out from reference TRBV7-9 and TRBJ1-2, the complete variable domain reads DTGVSQNPRHKITKRGQNVTFRCDPISEHNRLYWYRQTLGQGPEFLTYFQNEAQLEKSRLLSDRFSAERPKGSFSTLEIQRTEQGDSAMYLCASSVPGPNYGYTFGSGTRLTVV.

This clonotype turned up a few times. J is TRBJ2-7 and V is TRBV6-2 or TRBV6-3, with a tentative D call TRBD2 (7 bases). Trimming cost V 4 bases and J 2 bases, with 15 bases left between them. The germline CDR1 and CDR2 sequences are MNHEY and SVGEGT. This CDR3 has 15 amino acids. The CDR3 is CASSLSGGYPYEQYF. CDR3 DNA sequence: TGTGCCAGCAGTTTGTCGGGGGGCTACCCCTACGAGCAGTACTTC.

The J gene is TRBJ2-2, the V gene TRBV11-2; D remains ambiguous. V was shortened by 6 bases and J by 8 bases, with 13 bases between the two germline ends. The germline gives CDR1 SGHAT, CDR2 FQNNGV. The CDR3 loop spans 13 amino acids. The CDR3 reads CASSWASMGELFF. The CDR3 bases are TGTGCCAGCAGTTGGGCTTCTATGGGGGAGCTGTTTTTT. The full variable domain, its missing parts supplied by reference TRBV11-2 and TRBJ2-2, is EAGVAQSPRYKIIEKRQSVAFWCNPISGHATLYWYQQILGQGPKLLIQFQNNGVVDDSQLPKDRFSAERLKGVDSTLKIQPAKLEDSAVYLCASSWASMGELFFGEGSRLTVL.

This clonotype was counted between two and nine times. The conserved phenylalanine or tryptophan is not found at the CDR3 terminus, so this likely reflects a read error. The CDR3 is CASSWGPGADGYTI. In DNA form, the CDR3 reads TGTGCCAGCAGTTGGGGACCGGGGGCAGATGGCTACACCATC. The rearrangement uses TRBV6-5 and TRBJ1-2; tentative D call: TRBD1 (6 bases). Germline values: CDR1 MNHEY, CDR2 SVGAGI. The CDR3 length is 14 residues. V lost 4 bases, J lost 6 bases, and 15 bases lay in between.

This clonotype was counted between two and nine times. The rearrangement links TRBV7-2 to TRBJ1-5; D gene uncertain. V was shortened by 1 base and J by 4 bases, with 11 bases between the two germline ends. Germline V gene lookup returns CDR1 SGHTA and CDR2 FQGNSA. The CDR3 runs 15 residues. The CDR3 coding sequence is TGTGCCAGCAGCTTAGTTGGCCGGGAAAATCAGCCCCAGCATTTT. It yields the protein CASSLVGRENQPQHF.

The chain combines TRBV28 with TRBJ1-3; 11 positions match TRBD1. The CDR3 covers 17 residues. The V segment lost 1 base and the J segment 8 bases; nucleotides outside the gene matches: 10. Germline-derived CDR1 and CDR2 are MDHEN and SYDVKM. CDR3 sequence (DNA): TGTGCCAGCAGTTTATCATGGCGGGGACAGGGGGTGGACACCATATATTTT. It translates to CASSLSWRGQGVDTIYF. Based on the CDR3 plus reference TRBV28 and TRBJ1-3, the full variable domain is DVKVTQSSRYLVKRTGEKVFLECVQDMDHENMFWYRQDPGLGLRLIYFSYDVKMKEKGDIPEGYSVSREKKERFSLILESASTNQTSMYLCASSLSWRGQGVDTIYFGEGSWLTVV.

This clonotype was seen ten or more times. The CDR3: CASRGSGYEQYF. The DNA for the CDR3 is TGTGCCAGCAGAGGTAGCGGGTACGAGCAGTACTTC. The genes are TRBV7-2 and TRBJ2-7; 7 bases agree with TRBD2. Germline V gives CDR1 SGHTA, CDR2 FQGNSA. The CDR3 runs 12 residues. The ends lost 6 bases at V and 4 bases at J; junction bases unmatched: 3. The full variable domain, its missing parts supplied by reference TRBV7-2 and TRBJ2-7, is GAGVSQSPSNKVTEKGKDVELRCDPISGHTALYWYRQSLGQGLEFLIYFQGNSAPDKSGLPSDRFSAERTGGSVSTLTIQRTQQEDSAVYLCASRGSGYEQYFGPGTRLTVT.

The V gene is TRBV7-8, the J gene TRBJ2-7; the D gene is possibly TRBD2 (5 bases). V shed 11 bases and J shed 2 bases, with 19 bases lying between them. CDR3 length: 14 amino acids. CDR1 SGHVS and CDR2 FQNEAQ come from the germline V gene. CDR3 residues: CAGRHTGSTYEQYF. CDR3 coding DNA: TGTGCCGGACGACACACGGGGTCGACCTACGAGCAGTACTTC.

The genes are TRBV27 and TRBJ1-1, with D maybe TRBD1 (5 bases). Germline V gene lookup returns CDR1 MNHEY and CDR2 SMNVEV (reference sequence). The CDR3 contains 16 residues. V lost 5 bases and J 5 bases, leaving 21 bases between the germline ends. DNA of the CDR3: TGTGCCAGCAGTGTACCAGGGTTACGGTTGAGTACTGAAGCTTTCTTT. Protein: CASSVPGLRLSTEAFF.

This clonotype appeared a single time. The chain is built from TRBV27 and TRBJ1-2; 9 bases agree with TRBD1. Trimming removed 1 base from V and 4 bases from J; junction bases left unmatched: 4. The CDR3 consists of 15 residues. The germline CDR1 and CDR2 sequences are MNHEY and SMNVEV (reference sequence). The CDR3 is CASSLFRTGVYGYTF. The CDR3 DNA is TGTGCCAGCAGTTTATTTAGGACAGGGGTCTATGGCTACACCTTC.

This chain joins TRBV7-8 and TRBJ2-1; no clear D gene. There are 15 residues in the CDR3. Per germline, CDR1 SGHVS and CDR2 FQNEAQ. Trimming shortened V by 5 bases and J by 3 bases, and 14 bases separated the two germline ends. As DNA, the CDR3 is TGTGCCAGCAGCGCCACTGCGCAAGGCTACAATGAGCAGTTCTTC. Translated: CASSATAQGYNEQFF.

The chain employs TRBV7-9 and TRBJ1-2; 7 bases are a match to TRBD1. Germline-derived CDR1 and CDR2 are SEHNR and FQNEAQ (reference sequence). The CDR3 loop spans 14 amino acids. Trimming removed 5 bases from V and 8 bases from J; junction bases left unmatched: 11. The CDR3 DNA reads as TGTGCCAGCAGCAACTCAGGGGGTTGGGGCGGCTACACCTTC. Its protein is CASSNSGGWGGYTF.

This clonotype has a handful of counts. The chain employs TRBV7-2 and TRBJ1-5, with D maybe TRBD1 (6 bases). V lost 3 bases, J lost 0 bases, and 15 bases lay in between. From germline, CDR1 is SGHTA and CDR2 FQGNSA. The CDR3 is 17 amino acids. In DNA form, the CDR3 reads TGTGCCAGCAGCTTGAGGGGGAGAGGTGGTAGCAATCAGCCCCAGCATTTT. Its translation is CASSLRGRGGSNQPQHF.

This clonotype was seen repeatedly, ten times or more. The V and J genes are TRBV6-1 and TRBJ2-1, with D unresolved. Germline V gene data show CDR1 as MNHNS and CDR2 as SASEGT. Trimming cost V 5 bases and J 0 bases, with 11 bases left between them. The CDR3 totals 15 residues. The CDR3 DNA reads TGTGCCAGCAGTTTGGGTCAAAGCTCCTACAATGAGCAGTTCTTC. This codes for CASSLGQSSYNEQFF.